This TCR beta chain was identified in a study of read filtering for tumor transcriptome and immune sequencing. Whole-study context: By R-ISS, stages I, II and III held 8, 16 and 7 patients. Whole-study results and caveats: IR-seq captured clonotypes deeper and more reliably than RNA-seq.

This clonotype showed up just a few times. Its antigen remains unidentified. A read error may be the cause here, since a much bigger clone is one base away. The library was built from roughly 400 ng RNA with molecular barcoded adaptors for alpha/delta and beta/gamma chains. MiXCR was run by TCRdb on the reads, yielding one entry per CDR3 protein. The profile covers some 20,000 distinct CDR3 sequences, with more than 20% appearing a single time and approximately 25% taken by the ten largest. CDR3 length equals 13 residues. CDR1 and CDR2 (germline): WNHNN, SYGVQD (reference sequence). Sample: a population of CD138-negative cells sorted from bone marrow. The chain couples TRBV10-1 to TRBJ2-1; 7 bases are shared with TRBD2. This sequence originates from a donor aged 40 or over with multiple myeloma. CDR3 in amino acids: CASSRGSGNEQLF. CDR3 sequence (DNA): TGCGCCAGCAGTCGCGGGAGCGGGAATGAGCAGCTCTTC.